These T cell receptor beta chains were read from a single sample in a study of human T cells and chemical hapten exposure. From the RACE reads, TCRdb called clonotypes with MiXCR, one entry per CDR3 protein. The sample yields 52,000 or so distinct CDR3 sequences, 9.9% seen once. The material was whole blood, obtained in connection with sensitization to the hapten diphenylcyclopropenone (DPC). The receptors derive from a man aged 40-55 years with alopecia areata. Some clones in this sample may be carry-over from other donors' samples. Both conserved end residues are part of each CDR3. Fields, in order: V gene, CDR3 protein.

V gene: TRBV20-1
CDR3 protein: CSARDLRQGPDTQYF

V gene: TRBV7-8
CDR3 protein: CASSRTAFNEKLFF

V gene: TRBV6-4
CDR3 protein: CASSESGGSTDTQYF

V gene: TRBV7-2
CDR3 protein: CASSSTGGIWTQYF

V gene: TRBV28
CDR3 protein: CASSLWGSPRVGDEQFF

V gene: TRBV20-1
CDR3 protein: CSAWTGSGSNEQFF

V gene: TRBV7-8
CDR3 protein: CASAWETQYF

V gene: TRBV12-3/TRBV12-4
CDR3 protein: CASRSPYGYTF

V gene: TRBV18
CDR3 protein: CASSPPGTGYNEQFF

V gene: TRBV7-6
CDR3 protein: CASSSTRSLGNEQFF

V gene: TRBV11-2
CDR3 protein: CASSLTDYEQYF

V gene: TRBV12-5
CDR3 protein: CASGLGNSGLYNEQFF

V gene: TRBV6-1
CDR3 protein: CASSPQQRTSTDTQYF

V gene: TRBV20-1
CDR3 protein: CSARDQKSSYNEQFF

V gene: TRBV20-1
CDR3 protein: CSARDLGGTNYYGYTF

V gene: TRBV5-4
CDR3 protein: CASSSYGDSYGAQYF

V gene: TRBV7-8
CDR3 protein: CASSYILGSDQPQHF

V gene: TRBV28
CDR3 protein: CASSQMRVNTGELFF

V gene: TRBV10-3
CDR3 protein: CAIRESEGTEAFF

V gene: TRBV7-9
CDR3 protein: CASSFTDGRNTIYF

V gene: TRBV28
CDR3 protein: CASSLWAGLNTGELFF

V gene: TRBV20-1
CDR3 protein: CSARGQGSTDTQYF

V gene: TRBV5-1
CDR3 protein: CASSGSVRGEKLFF

V gene: TRBV5-1
CDR3 protein: CASSLDGQGAKGYTF

V gene: TRBV29-1
CDR3 protein: CSVVPQGAQDGYTF

V gene: TRBV6-2/TRBV6-3
CDR3 protein: CATRLGLAPGEQYF

V gene: TRBV19
CDR3 protein: CASSMRAGSQPYEQYF

V gene: TRBV5-1
CDR3 protein: CASSLLGGRASRSYNEQFF

V gene: TRBV6-1
CDR3 protein: CASSEPIHF

V gene: TRBV7-9
CDR3 protein: CASSPRAGYNEQFF

V gene: TRBV28
CDR3 protein: CASSLLGGSGADTQYF

V gene: TRBV29-1
CDR3 protein: CSVEGLAGNYNEQFF

V gene: TRBV10-2
CDR3 protein: CASSEFRGGTNNSPLHF

V gene: TRBV9
CDR3 protein: CASSTTVNNEQFF

V gene: TRBV11-2
CDR3 protein: CASSSPWGQISYEQYF

V gene: TRBV5-1
CDR3 protein: CASSSVAGNTEAFF

V gene: TRBV3-1
CDR3 protein: CASSQIGLNYGYTF

V gene: TRBV28
CDR3 protein: CASSLFTKETQYF

V gene: TRBV28
CDR3 protein: CASSSPTSGNQDTQYF

V gene: TRBV10-1
CDR3 protein: CASSAQSGSTDTQYF

V gene: TRBV20-1
CDR3 protein: CSARDPRPYNEQFF

V gene: TRBV28
CDR3 protein: CASTLRAKNIQYF

V gene: TRBV20-1
CDR3 protein: CSARVLGGDTQYF

V gene: TRBV15
CDR3 protein: CATSRDRGSYNEQYF

V gene: TRBV4-3
CDR3 protein: CASSQDNPGLDTIYF